This TCR beta chain was captured in a study of tumor-infiltrating lymphocytes in primary liver carcinoma. Study-wide background: Primary liver carcinoma in the patients was surgically resected.

The CDR3 is made up of 14 amino acids. The germline CDR1 and CDR2 sequences are MNHNS and SASEGT. V shed 3 bases and J shed 8 bases, with 14 bases lying between them. Constant-region priming of around 530 ng total RNA yielded TCR beta cDNA. Researchers made the TCR beta libraries by running three nested multiplex PCR rounds with slightly modified ARM-PCR. Rounds one and two of PCR, each of around 11 cycles, were primed with TRBV1-TRBV30 forward primers and a C-beta reverse primer. TCRdb itself ran the multiplex PCR reads through MiXCR, one entry per CDR3 protein. The sample lists fewer than 400,000 distinct CDR3 sequences; 50% to 75% were seen once. Out of unsorted whole blood came the blood RNA, and germline DNA was extracted as well.

The genes are TRBV6-1 and TRBJ1-3, with D maybe TRBD1 (5 bases). Sequenced: peripheral blood. The source of this sequence is a woman in her 30s with primary liver carcinoma and hepatitis B virus infection. The CDR3 sequence is CASSDGTDGDTIYF. The DNA for the CDR3 is TGTGCCAGCAGTGATGGGACGGACGGAGACACCATATATTTT.